Below, 27 T cell receptor beta chains from the same sample are listed, as sequenced in a study of monozygotic twins with inflammatory bowel disease. TCRdb reprocessed the 5' RACE reads and stores each CDR3 protein as one record, lacking DNA. This sample lists about 140,000 distinct CDR3 sequences; its ten largest clones have 2% to 2.5%. Sequences were obtained from blood. The origin of the receptors is a human donor with ulcerative colitis or Crohn's disease, or a healthy co-twin of an affected twin (not recorded which).

The chain uses TRBV5-1 and TRBJ2-3; TCRdb outputs TRBD2, but without DNA this stays unchecked. This CDR3 is built from 16 residues. Germline CDR1 reads SGHRS; CDR2 reads YFSETQ. The CDR3 loop is CASSAGLAGSTDTQYF.

The CDR3 protein is CASSPPLLAAYNEQFF. This chain uses TRBV18 with TRBJ2-1; the D call from TCRdb, TRBD2, cannot be confirmed without DNA. The germline CDR1 and CDR2 sequences are KGHSH and LQKENI. This CDR3 comprises 16 residues. The entire variable domain, with the rest obtained from reference TRBV18 and TRBJ2-1, is as follows: NAGVMQNPRHLVRRRGQEARLRCSPMKGHSHVYWYRQLPEEGLKFMVYLQKENIIDESGMPKERFSAEFPKEGPSILRIQQVVRGDSAAYFCASSPPLLAAYNEQFFGPGTRLTVL.

This chain links TRBV7-2 with TRBJ1-3; absent DNA, TCRdb's TRBD1 call cannot be checked. Germline CDR1 and CDR2: SGHTA and FQGNSA. This CDR3 contains 16 residues. The CDR3 protein is CASSFRQGSSGNTIYF.

This chain joins TRBV7-2 and TRBJ2-2; TCRdb designates TRBD2, a call that cannot be tested without DNA. Looked up from germline, CDR1 is SGHTA and CDR2 is FQGNSA. The CDR3 runs 16 residues. The CDR3 region is CASRLTSGLGTGELFF.

The rearrangement uses TRBV20-1 and TRBJ2-7; TCRdb's D call of TRBD2 is untestable without DNA. Germline V CDR1 and CDR2: DFQATT, SNEGSKA (reference sequence). This CDR3 has 13 residues. The CDR3 loop reads CSARSGDYNEQYF.

Here the CDR3 reads CSARDSAAGLAGIEQFF. The rearrangement joins TRBV20-1 to TRBJ2-1; no DNA is available, so the TRBD2 call from TCRdb remains unchecked. The CDR3 runs to 17 residues. Germline lookup yields CDR1 DFQATT and CDR2 SNEGSKA (reference sequence).

V usage is TRBV27 and J usage is TRBJ2-7; the D call of TRBD1 rests on TCRdb alone, since no DNA is present to check it. In germline, CDR1 is MNHEY, CDR2 SMNVEV (reference sequence). This CDR3 has 16 amino acids. The CDR3 loop reads CASSLSPGTGSYEQYF.

V gene TRBV12-3 or TRBV12-4 combines with J gene TRBJ2-5; there is no DNA to check the TCRdb D call of TRBD1. This CDR3 region has 13 residues. The CDR3 here is CASSRDNSETQYF.

V gene TRBV7-2 combines with J gene TRBJ2-7; TCRdb outputs TRBD1, but without DNA this stays unchecked. The CDR3 sequence is 14 residues long. CDR1 SGHTA and CDR2 FQGNSA come from the germline V gene. CDR3 residues: CASSPDRGSVEQYF.

The chain is built from TRBV7-2 and TRBJ2-4; with no DNA, the TCRdb D assignment of TRBD1 cannot be verified. The CDR3 contains 17 residues. Germline CDR1 reads SGHTA; CDR2 reads FQGNSA. This chain's CDR3 is CASSSYTGGLAKNMQYF.

The V gene is TRBV4-3, the J gene TRBJ2-7; TCRdb calls TRBD2, which cannot be checked without DNA. Germline V gene sequence: CDR1 LGHNA, CDR2 YSLEER. The CDR3 consists of 15 residues. The CDR3 is CASSQDIALSYEQYF.

The rearrangement links TRBV6-4 to TRBJ2-1; TCRdb's D call, TRBD1, is unchecked because there is no DNA. This CDR3 region has 14 residues. CDR1 MRHNA and CDR2 SNTAGT come from the germline V gene. CDR3 sequence reads: CASSDWRGAGEQFF.

The chain couples TRBV11-2 to TRBJ2-6; the D call of TRBD2 rests on TCRdb alone, since no DNA is present to check it. The CDR3 runs to 23 residues. Germline CDR1 and CDR2: SGHAT and FQNNGV. CDR3 sequence: CASSLDVGGTSGGYYSGANVLTF.

The genes are TRBV5-4 and TRBJ2-7; the TCRdb call, TRBD2, lacks DNA for checking. CDR3 length: 14 amino acids. Germline V gene sequence: CDR1 SGHNT, CDR2 YYREEE (reference sequence). The CDR3 sequence is CASSDGTTYYEQYF. Looking up the rest from reference TRBV5-4 and TRBJ2-7 gives the full variable domain: ETGVTQSPTHLIKTRGQQVTLRCSSQSGHNTVSWYQQALGQGPQFIFQYYREEENGRGNFPPRFSGLQFPNYSSELNVNALELDDSALYLCASSDGTTYYEQYFGPGTRLTVT.

The V call is TRBV24-1, the J call TRBJ2-2; the TRBD1 assignment by TCRdb is unverifiable without DNA. Looked up from germline, CDR1 is KGHDR and CDR2 is SFDVKD. The CDR3 sequence is 16 residues long. The CDR3 loop is CATSDFRTGDTGELFF.

The V and J genes are TRBV5-1 and TRBJ1-6. In germline, CDR1 is SGHRS, CDR2 YFSETQ. The CDR3 sequence is 16 residues long. CDR3: CASSAEGSSYNSPLHF.

This rearrangement joins TRBV5-1 to TRBJ2-5; the TCRdb call, TRBD1, lacks DNA for checking. Germline V lookup: CDR1 SGHRS, CDR2 YFSETQ. The CDR3 loop spans 14 amino acids. Here the CDR3 reads CASSRTASQETQYF.

This CDR3 reads CAIRPIGSDEQYF. The chain combines TRBV10-3 with TRBJ2-7. Germline values: CDR1 ENHRY, CDR2 SYGVKD. The length of the CDR3 is 13 residues.

The chain employs TRBV11-3 and TRBJ2-7; TCRdb's assignment of TRBD1 cannot be checked, as there is no DNA. The V gene's germline CDR1 is SGHNT and CDR2 YENEEA. The CDR3 is 14 amino acids. CDR3: CASSPLGRDTEQYF. Variable domain in full (rest from reference TRBV11-3 and TRBJ2-7): EAGVVQSPRYKIIEKKQPVAFWCNPISGHNTLYWYLQNLGQGPELLIRYENEEAVDDSQLPKDRFSAERLKGVDSTLKIQPAELGDSAVYLCASSPLGRDTEQYFGPGTRLTVT.

The V call is TRBV4-3, the J call TRBJ1-6; TCRdb lists TRBD1, though no DNA is available to test this call. This CDR3 has 18 residues. Germline CDR1 reads LGHNA; CDR2 reads YSLEER. The CDR3 reads CASSQVTGDGSYNSPLHF.

The V gene is TRBV5-6, the J gene TRBJ2-1. CDR1 is SGHDT, CDR2 YYEEEE, per germline. The CDR3 runs to 15 residues. The chain's CDR3 is CASSSGLGLINEQFF.

V and J are TRBV6-1 and TRBJ1-6; the TCRdb call, TRBD1, lacks DNA for checking. This CDR3 region has 13 residues. The V gene's germline CDR1 is MNHNS and CDR2 SASEGT. The CDR3 is CASSVDSLTPLHF.

The chain couples TRBV21-1 to TRBJ2-3; TCRdb gives TRBD1 as the D gene, but with no DNA this cannot be confirmed. TRBV21-1 is a pseudogene locus. The CDR3 loop spans 16 amino acids. The CDR3 region is CASSPGDREGADTQYF.

This chain uses TRBV14 with TRBJ2-1; TCRdb calls TRBD1, which cannot be checked without DNA. The V gene's germline CDR1 is SGHDN and CDR2 FVKESK. This CDR3 comprises 15 residues. CDR3 in amino acids: CASSPLGQGVWEQFF.

J is TRBJ2-3 and V is TRBV5-6; the TCRdb call, TRBD1, lacks DNA for checking. The CDR3 has 15 residues. Germline V CDR1 and CDR2: SGHDT, YYEEEE. Here the CDR3 reads CASSHCRDYTDTQYF.

The V and J genes are TRBV7-3 and TRBJ2-2; TCRdb names TRBD2, which stays unverified in the absence of DNA. This CDR3 has 16 residues. Per germline, CDR1 SGHTA and CDR2 FQGTGA. CDR3 protein: CASSLTPRLVNGELFF.

The chain carries TRBV27 and TRBJ2-1; absent DNA, TCRdb's TRBD1 call cannot be checked. The length of the CDR3 is 14 residues. The germline V gene has CDR1 MNHEY and CDR2 SMNVEV (reference sequence). CDR3 region: CASRPPDREVEQFF.